This T cell receptor beta chain was sequenced in a study of Ad26.COV2.S vaccination and SARS-CoV-2 variants. Across the study: Intramuscular Ad26.COV2.S at 5x10^10 or 1x10^11 viral particles.

The CDR3 spans 12 residues. After removal of 6 bases from V and 16 bases from J, the junction contained 9 bases not matched to a gene. From germline, CDR1 is MDHEN and CDR2 SYDVKM. A word on this clone: Its target is not known.

Study-wide results and caveats: It was found that vaccine and placebo recipients had similar non-spike TCR breadth. Total T cell responses were possibly underestimated by TCR breadth and depth analyses.

TCRdb's table, derived via immunoSEQ multiplex PCR, lists solely in-frame clones and lacks some. The data contain about 320,000 clones, approximately 86% of them singletons. Treatment described: 15 to 20 received Ad26.COV2.S at low or high dose, single or two shots; about 5 received placebo; per-sample allocation not given. Sampling took place 63 days after the first vaccine or placebo injection. Boston supplied an adult donor aged 18-55 years. Sequences were derived from peripheral blood, sampled in a trial of Ad26.COV2.S vaccine versus placebo. The rearrangement links TRBV28 to TRBJ2-1; TRBD1 matches 10 bases. The TCR originated in a person between 18 and 65 years old who received the Ad26.COV2.S COVID-19 vaccine or a placebo. In DNA form, the CDR3 reads TGTGCCAGCAGCCCTTACGACAGGGGGCTATTCTTC. This codes for CASSPYDRGLFF. Complete variable domain (other parts from reference TRBV28 and TRBJ2-1): DVKVTQSSRYLVKRTGEKVFLECVQDMDHENMFWYRQDPGLGLRLIYFSYDVKMKEKGDIPEGYSVSREKKERFSLILESASTNQTSMYLCASSPYDRGLFFGPGTRLTVL.